The rows below give T cell receptor beta chains drawn from one sample of a study of blood T cell repertoires in COVID-19. Sequencing was performed with immunoSEQ multiplex PCR; in TCRdb, only in-frame clones are kept and a portion is missing. This table has about 190,000 clones, 65% to 85% appearing once. The specimen sequenced was PBMCs or T cells enriched from blood (not recorded which). Source of these receptors: a woman in her thirties who had recovered from COVID-19. Each CDR3 is given with its conserved first and last residue. The D gene is left open where the match is weak.

cdr3_aa	cdr3_nt	v_call	j_call	d_call
CARLRKHRGLPSGYEQYF	TGTGCCAGACTCCGGAAGCACAGGGGGCTGCCCTCAGGGTACGAGCAGTACTTC	TRBV6-4	TRBJ2-7	TRBD1
CATATGGNQPQHF	TGTGCCACCGCGACAGGGGGGAATCAGCCCCAGCATTTT	TRBV2	TRBJ1-5	TRBD1
CASSSRFEGLAGDGEQFF	TGTGCCAGCAGCTCCCGTTTCGAAGGACTAGCGGGAGACGGTGAGCAGTTCTTC	TRBV27	TRBJ2-1	TRBD2
CASSPQSTEPNEKLFF	TGTGCCAGCTCACCTCAGAGCACGGAGCCTAATGAAAAACTGTTTTTT	TRBV18	TRBJ1-4	-
CASSSGDRESYEQYF	TGTGCCAGCAGCTCGGGGGACAGGGAAAGCTACGAGCAGTACTTC	TRBV7-6	TRBJ2-7	TRBD1
CASSWDFPSGNIQYF	TGTGCCAGCAGTTGGGACTTCCCTTCGGGAAACATTCAGTACTTC	TRBV11-2	TRBJ2-4	-
CASSQGLAGVGEQYF	TGTGCTAGCAGCCAGGGACTAGCGGGAGTCGGCGAGCAGTACTTC	TRBV7-7	TRBJ2-7	TRBD2
CASSLPAGIDEQYF	TGTGCCAGCAGCTTACCAGCGGGAATCGACGAGCAGTACTTC	TRBV11-2	TRBJ2-7	TRBD2
CASSGTGIQETQYF	TGTGCCAGCAGTGGCACCGGGATACAAGAGACCCAGTACTTC	TRBV25-1	TRBJ2-5	-
CASSSSGGHEQFF	TGTGCCAGCAGCTCTTCGGGGGGCCATGAGCAGTTCTTC	TRBV7-9	TRBJ2-1	-